This T cell receptor beta chain comes out of a study of blood T cell repertoires in COVID-19 (dated by TCRdb to 2018 to 2020). For the wider study: The collaborator samples originated in the United States, Italy and Spain and spanned the acute and convalescent phases of COVID-19. The material from the prospective study consisted of cDNA or gDNA derived from T cells, B-cell-depleted T cells, or PBMCs. Subjects who had been exposed to COVID-19, were actively infected with it, or had recovered from it provided the deeply sampled blood TCRbeta repertoires that made up the dataset. The repertoires were released in a freely available public database meant as a resource for research on the immune response to SARS-CoV-2. Samples were obtained from the ongoing ImmuneRACE study (first 160 participants) and from approximately 1,200 subjects provided by 6 global collaborators. Sample metadata almost always included a de-identified subject ID, COVID-19 status, age in years and sex. Where available, HLA class I and class II types were obtained from metadata supplied by the sample provider rather than from assay-based typing. The research as a whole found: The quantity of clinical and demographic metadata differed by source and by participant and was supplied without curation.

TCRbeta CDR3 regions were amplified from genomic DNA by means of the immunoSEQ Assay, a bias-controlled multiplex PCR. As for how the authors treated the data: Within the assay, amplification of reference gene primers was used to estimate how many nucleated cells each sample contained. To quantify the absolute abundance of each unique TCRbeta CDR3 rearrangement, sequence reads were collapsed and filtered. Productive Simpson clonality was computed per sample as the square root of Simpson's diversity index over productive rearrangements. TCRdb limited this immuneACCESS table to in-frame rearrangements with V and J called. A share of clones is missing; checked studies link under half to unresolved V genes, and the rest is unexplained. V and J calls plus clone size are reproduced from that table; the DNA served to infer D and trimming. The sample profile shows hundreds of thousands of clones; 70% to 90% of them were found once. Approximately 12% of the sample belongs to the ten largest clones.

Samples from volunteer blood donors who had recovered from COVID-19 were contributed by a second Seattle source. The collaborating institutions used their own protocols to collect whole blood in K2EDTA tubes. For TCRbeta analysis, collaborators shipped samples in one of three forms: frozen whole blood, isolated PBMCs, or DNA extracted from either of those sample types. Comments on this clone: The antigen it binds to is not known. No much larger clonotype is one base removed from it; base qualities were not supplied.

The sample comprised peripheral blood. This receptor was identified in a woman aged 18-29 years who had recovered from COVID-19.

The bases are TGTGCCAGCAGCTTAGGGACCAGGGGGAACGAGCAGTACTTC. Its translation reads: CASSLGTRGNEQYF. The rearranged segments are TRBV11-2 and TRBJ2-7, with 7 junctional bases fitting TRBD1. Inclusive of the bounding cysteine and phenylalanine, the CDR3 is 14 residues long. Just the 42-base CDR3 DNA is kept, in frame starting at base 1. Reading the germline V gene gives CDR1 SGHAT and CDR2 FQNNGV. After removal of 1 base from V and 5 bases from J, the junction retains 5 bases not matched to a gene.